Each of the 25 T cell receptor beta chains below was sequenced from the same sample in a study of T-cell memory formation after mild COVID-19. Each CDR3 protein is one row after TCRdb ran MiXCR on the 5' RACE reads. Of 550,000 to 600,000 distinct CDR3 sequences in the sample, less than 25% were seen once. Sequenced: PBMCs or a T cell subset sorted from them (not recorded which). Source of these receptors: an adult woman who had mild COVID-19 (a few samples of this study predate the infection). Cell type and time point are not known.

This clonotype was recorded a few times. This chain links TRBV3-1 with TRBJ1-3; possibly TRBD1 for D (6 bases). The germline V gene encodes CDR1 LGHDT and CDR2 YNNKEL (reference sequence). This CDR3 spans 14 amino acids. Trimming pared 6 bases from V and 2 bases from J, leaving 11 bases between. This CDR3 is CASSRQVPGNTIYF. CDR3 nucleotide sequence: TGTGCCAGCAGTCGACAGGTCCCTGGAAACACCATATATTTT. The whole variable domain, remainder taken from reference TRBV3-1 and TRBJ1-3, is DTAVSQTPKYLVTQMGNDKSIKCEQNLGHDTMYWYKQDSKKFLKIMFSYNNKELIINETVPNRFSPKSPDKAHLNLHINSLELGDSAVYFCASSRQVPGNTIYFGEGSWLTVV.

The chain links TRBV29-1 to TRBJ2-5; TRBD2 agrees at 8 bases. Losses at the gene ends were 4 bases for V and 5 bases for J; bases not matched to a gene: 9. The CDR3 covers 14 residues. Germline V gives CDR1 SQVTM, CDR2 ANQGSEA. The CDR3 protein is CSVGSGREDETQYF. For the CDR3, the DNA is TGCAGCGTTGGAAGCGGGAGAGAGGACGAGACCCAGTACTTC.

This clonotype was counted a single time. The rearrangement links TRBV27 to TRBJ2-7; 10 bases map to TRBD2. Germline lookup yields CDR1 MNHEY and CDR2 SMNVEV (reference sequence). The CDR3 is 16 amino acids. Trimming took 0 bases from V and 2 from J; bases not matched to a gene: 4. In nucleotides, the CDR3 is TGTGCCAGCAGTTTATCGGGACTAGCGCAAACCTACGAGCAGTACTTC. This codes for CASSLSGLAQTYEQYF.

CDR3 amino acids: CASSLRDSLDTQYF. CDR3 DNA sequence: TGTGCCAGCAGTCTCCGGGACTCCCTGGATACGCAGTATTTT. This chain connects TRBV7-2 to TRBJ2-3, with a tentative D call TRBD2 (6 bases). This CDR3 spans 14 amino acids. Germline V gene sequence: CDR1 SGHTA, CDR2 FQGNSA. V was shortened by 6 bases and J by 6 bases, with 16 bases between the two germline ends.

The chain couples TRBV11-2 to TRBJ2-1; D perhaps matches TRBD1 (5 bases). Germline loops: CDR1 SGHAT, CDR2 FQNNGV. V lost 5 bases to trimming and J lost 6 bases, with 17 bases between them. The CDR3 spans 15 residues. The CDR3 loop reads CASSPNVVRGNEQFF. In nucleotides, the CDR3 is TGTGCCAGCAGCCCTAACGTCGTTAGGGGCAATGAGCAGTTCTTC.

This chain uses TRBV24-1 with TRBJ2-3, with D unresolved. The CDR3 has 15 amino acids. Trimming stripped 5 bases from V and 1 base from J, with 12 bases between. Germline CDR1 reads KGHDR; CDR2 reads SFDVKD. CDR3: CATSVPGPRTDTQYF. CDR3 in DNA: TGTGCCACCAGTGTTCCCGGACCCCGCACAGATACGCAGTATTTT.

Worth noting for this clonotype: It is unclear where the CDR3 begins or ends on the DNA, so no DNA is shown, and the CDR3 is as TCRdb lists it. This rearrangement joins TRBV12-3 or TRBV12-4 to TRBJ2-1; TRBD2 is taken as the D call from the table, unchecked against the DNA. The CDR3 totals 19 residues, both ends included. This CDR3 is CASSSSEGLAGGRYNEQFF.

This chain links TRBV27 with TRBJ2-3, with TRBD2 matching over 7 bases. This CDR3 has 18 residues. Per the germline V gene, CDR1 is MNHEY and CDR2 is SMNVEV (reference sequence). With 2 bases clipped from V and 6 bases from J, the junction kept 17 bases outside the gene matches. CDR3 DNA sequence: TGTGCCAGCAGTTTACCTGGGCTAACGGGAGGAATTTCGGATACGCAGTATTTT. Protein: CASSLPGLTGGISDTQYF.

This chain links TRBV6-5 with TRBJ2-5; tentatively, D is TRBD2 (7 bases). V shed 8 bases and J shed 9 bases, with 28 bases lying between them. The CDR3 covers 16 residues. The germline CDR1 and CDR2 sequences are MNHEY and SVGAGI. CDR3: CASSLGGGPIRVAQYF. DNA of the CDR3: TGTGCCAGCTCCCTAGGGGGAGGGCCGATCCGGGTGGCCCAGTACTTC.

V and J are TRBV18 and TRBJ2-7; 9 positions match TRBD1. Germline CDR1 reads KGHSH; CDR2 reads LQKENI. CDR3 size: 15 residues. Unmatched junction bases numbered 6, after V lost 3 bases and J lost 3 bases. The CDR3 DNA reads as TGTGCCAGCTCACCTATGGGGGGACAGGGCTACGAGCAGTACTTC. Amino acids: CASSPMGGQGYEQYF.

The CDR3 sequence is CASSPIGGGNEQFF. The CDR3 DNA is TGTGCCAGCAGCCCGATCGGAGGGGGCAATGAGCAGTTCTTC. This rearrangement joins TRBV7-3 to TRBJ2-1; D may correspond to TRBD1 or TRBD2 (6 bases each). V dropped 5 bases and J dropped 6 bases, with 14 bases sitting between them. CDR3 length equals 14 residues. Germline loops: CDR1 SGHTA, CDR2 FQGTGA.

This clonotype turned up a few times. This chain joins TRBV5-4 and TRBJ2-5; TRBD2 might be the D (6 bases). The germline V and J ends were trimmed by 1 base and 0 bases, with 10 bases remaining between them. CDR3 size: 15 residues. Per the germline V gene, CDR1 is SGHNT and CDR2 is YYREEE (reference sequence). This chain's CDR3 is CASSLSAGYQETQYF. CDR3 nucleotides: TGTGCCAGCAGCTTGAGCGCGGGGTACCAAGAGACCCAGTACTTC.

The chain employs TRBV5-1 and TRBJ2-1; 9 bases fit TRBD1. V trimming: 1 base; J trimming: 12 bases; junction bases outside the gene matches: 14. Germline V gene sequence: CDR1 SGHRS, CDR2 YFSETQ. The CDR3 is 16 residues long. The CDR3 here is CASSLSRTGAPARQFF. DNA for the CDR3: TGCGCCAGCAGCTTGTCGAGGACAGGGGCCCCAGCGCGGCAGTTCTTC.

V gene TRBV7-6 combines with J gene TRBJ2-3; D might be TRBD2 (5 bases). The CDR3 is made up of 17 amino acids. Germline CDR1 reads SGHVS; CDR2 reads FNYEAQ. V was shortened by 2 bases and J by 4 bases, with 19 bases between the two germline ends. CDR3 residues: CASSLSRRSGSADTQYF. Here the CDR3 DNA reads TGTGCCAGCAGCTTATCACGGAGGAGTGGAAGCGCAGATACGCAGTATTTT.

This clonotype occurred a few times. The V call is TRBV24-1, the J call TRBJ2-1, with a weak D call TRBD2 (6 bases). V was clipped by 8 bases and J by 3 bases, with 13 bases between them. The germline CDR1 and CDR2 sequences are KGHDR and SFDVKD. The CDR3 runs 14 residues. The CDR3 sequence is CATMGGLYYNEQFF. CDR3 nucleotides: TGTGCCACCATGGGTGGACTATACTACAATGAGCAGTTCTTC.

The CDR3 loop is CASSLATPETQYF. CDR3 sequence (DNA): TGTGCCAGCAGCTTAGCCACTCCGGAGACCCAGTACTTC. This rearrangement joins TRBV7-9 to TRBJ2-5; D unclear. Germline V gene lookup returns CDR1 SEHNR and CDR2 FQNEAQ (reference sequence). The V and J ends lost 0 bases and 5 bases respectively, with 7 bases between them. CDR3 length: 13 residues.

Comment on this clonotype: One junction end does not reproduce the germline sequence, and a read error may be involved. This chain connects TRBV7-7 to TRBJ2-7; 7 bases are a match to TRBD1. Germline V lookup: CDR1 SSHAT, CDR2 FNYEAQ (reference sequence). This CDR3 spans 14 amino acids. This CDR3 is CASSSGPGGYEQYF. The CDR3 region has the DNA TGTGCTAGCAGCTCCGGTCCAGGGGGCTACGAGCAGTACTTC.

This clonotype appeared a few times. V usage is TRBV21-1 and J usage is TRBJ1-2. TRBV21-1 is a pseudogene segment. The CDR3 consists of 10 residues. CDR3 amino acids: CAPHGYGYTF. CDR3 nucleotide sequence: TGTGCCCCCCATGGCTATGGCTACACCTTC.

This clonotype was found a few times. This chain connects TRBV5-8 to TRBJ2-3, with 9 bases that match TRBD1. There are 20 residues in the CDR3. Germline trimming cut 2 bases from V and 2 bases from J; bases unmatched to any gene: 18. Germline CDR1 reads SGHTS; CDR2 reads YDEGEE. In nucleotides, the CDR3 is TGTGCCAGCAGCTTCCTCGACGGGGACAGGGCTTTTTTGGACACAGATACGCAGTATTTT. This gives the protein CASSFLDGDRAFLDTDTQYF.

This clonotype was detected a few times. V gene TRBV2 combines with J gene TRBJ1-2; 10 positions match TRBD1. J gave up 6 bases and V 6 bases, and 7 bases lay outside the gene matches. The V gene's germline CDR1 is SNHLY and CDR2 FYNNEI. The CDR3 consists of 14 residues. In DNA, the CDR3 is TGTGCCAGCAGCGGGACAGGGGTATATCATGGCTACACCTTC. Translating it yields CASSGTGVYHGYTF. Combining the CDR3 with reference TRBV2 and TRBJ1-2 gives the whole variable domain EPEVTQTPSHQVTQMGQEVILRCVPISNHLYFYWYRQILGQKVEFLVSFYNNEISEKSEIFDDQFSVERPDGSNFTLKIRSTKLEDSAMYFCASSGTGVYHGYTFGSGTRLTVV.

This clonotype showed up just a few times. This chain joins TRBV3-1 and TRBJ1-1, with 9 positions matching TRBD1. Germline V gene sequence: CDR1 LGHDT, CDR2 YNNKEL (reference sequence). V shed 7 bases and J 0 bases; nucleotides not matched to a gene: 9. The CDR3 spans 16 residues. The CDR3 nucleotides read TGTGCCAGCACTCCTGACAGGGGGAAACTGAACACTGAAGCTTTCTTT. This encodes CASTPDRGKLNTEAFF. The full variable domain, in which reference TRBV3-1 and TRBJ1-1 provide the parts outside the CDR3, is DTAVSQTPKYLVTQMGNDKSIKCEQNLGHDTMYWYKQDSKKFLKIMFSYNNKELIINETVPNRFSPKSPDKAHLNLHINSLELGDSAVYFCASTPDRGKLNTEAFFGQGTRLTVV.

The chain combines TRBV11-2 with TRBJ2-7; the match to TRBD2 covers 7 bases. Germline CDR1 reads SGHAT; CDR2 reads FQNNGV. The CDR3 spans 15 residues. V shed 2 bases, J shed 6 bases, and the junction held 10 bases outside the gene matches. The CDR3 protein is CASSLHEAGEGEQYF. The CDR3 DNA sequence: TGTGCCAGCAGCTTACATGAGGCGGGAGAGGGCGAGCAGTACTTC.

The chain has TRBV12-3 or TRBV12-4 and TRBJ2-7; TRBD2 might be the D (6 bases). This CDR3 is built from 14 residues. V lost 7 bases and J 3 bases, leaving 16 bases between the germline ends. CDR3 amino acids: CASTPGRGHYEQYF. DNA of the CDR3: TGTGCCAGCACCCCCGGGAGAGGACACTACGAGCAGTACTTC.

V is TRBV27 and J is TRBJ1-1; 9 bases match TRBD1. Germline V gives CDR1 MNHEY, CDR2 SMNVEV (reference sequence). The CDR3 has 14 residues. V shed 4 bases, J shed 2 bases, and the junction held 2 bases outside the gene matches. In DNA, the CDR3 is TGTGCCAGCAGTTATACAGGGGGCAACACTGAAGCTTTCTTT. Protein: CASSYTGGNTEAFF.

The chain couples TRBV9 to TRBJ2-2; 8 bases map to TRBD2. This CDR3 has 16 amino acids. CDR1 is SGDLS, CDR2 YYNGEE, per germline. V dropped 6 bases and J dropped 13; count of bases not matched to a gene: 20. CDR3 nucleotide sequence: TGTGCCAGCACTACGGGAGGGGGAGGCCCAACAGAGCCGCTGTTTTTT. Translation: CASTTGGGGPTEPLFF.